Each of the 2 T cell receptor beta chains below was sequenced from the same sample in a study of cytotoxic CD8 clonotypes in ibrutinib-treated CLL. TCRdb's copy holds only in-frame clones and misses some; the assay was immunoSEQ multiplex PCR. The sample has about 130,000 clones, around 80% seen once. The sample in question was PBMCs, obtained after 24 months of ibrutinib treatment. These receptors all stem from a human donor with chronic lymphocytic leukemia.

This clone was recorded once. The chain joins TRBV30 to TRBJ2-7; tentatively, D is TRBD1 or TRBD2 (6 bases each). The V gene lost 1 base and the J gene lost 3 bases, with 13 bases spanning the gap. This CDR3 comprises 14 residues. CDR1 is GTSNPN, CDR2 SVGIG, per germline (reference sequence). The CDR3 coding sequence is TGTGCCTGGAGTGATGGAGGGGGACTCTACGAGCAGTACTTC. Translation: CAWSDGGGLYEQYF.

This clone was seen more than once but under ten times. V is TRBV7-9 and J is TRBJ1-2, with 7 positions matching TRBD1. The CDR3 is 14 residues long. Per the germline V gene, CDR1 is SEHNR and CDR2 is FQNEAQ (reference sequence). The V and J ends lost 5 bases and 5 bases, in that order; junction bases with no gene match: 8. DNA for the CDR3: TGTGCCAGCAGCCGCACGTTGACAGGGTATGGCTACACCTTC. Translated: CASSRTLTGYGYTF.